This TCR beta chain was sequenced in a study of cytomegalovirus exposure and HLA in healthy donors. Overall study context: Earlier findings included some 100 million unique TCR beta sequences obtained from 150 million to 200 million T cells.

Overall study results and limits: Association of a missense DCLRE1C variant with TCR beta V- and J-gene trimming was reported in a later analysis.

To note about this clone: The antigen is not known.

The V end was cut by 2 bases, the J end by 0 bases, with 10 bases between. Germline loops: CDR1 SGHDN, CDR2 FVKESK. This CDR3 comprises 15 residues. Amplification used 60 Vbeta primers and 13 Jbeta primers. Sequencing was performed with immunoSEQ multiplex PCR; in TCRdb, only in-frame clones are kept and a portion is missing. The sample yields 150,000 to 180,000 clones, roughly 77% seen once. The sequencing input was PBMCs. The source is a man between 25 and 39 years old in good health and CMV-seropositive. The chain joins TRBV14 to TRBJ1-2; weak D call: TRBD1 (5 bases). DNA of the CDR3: TGTGCCAGCAGCCAACCAGGGAATTCTAACTATGGCTACACCTTC. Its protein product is CASSQPGNSNYGYTF. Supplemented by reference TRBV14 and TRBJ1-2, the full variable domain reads EAGVTQFPSHSVIEKGQTVTLRCDPISGHDNLYWYRRVMGKEIKFLLHFVKESKQDESGMPNNRFLAERTGGTYSTLKVQPAELEDSGVYFCASSQPGNSNYGYTFGSGTRLTVV.